This T cell receptor (beta chain) was identified during a study of blood T cell repertoires in COVID-19. As for the study in general: Whether acute or convalescent, the COVID-19 samples came from the United States, Italy and Spain. PBMCs, B-cell-depleted T cells, or T cells provided the cDNA or gDNA that made up the material.

CDR3 length: 13 amino acids. The V end was cut by 3 bases, the J end by 5 bases, with 13 bases between. Germline CDR1 is SQVTM and CDR2 is ANQGSEA. The table came from immunoSEQ multiplex PCR; TCRdb's copy has only in-frame clones and leaves some out. The data show approximately 150,000 clones, with around 83% seen just once and around 5% held by the top ten. The specimen was peripheral blood. The sequence came from a woman aged 45 to 65 with COVID-19, enrolled during active disease. The chain is built from TRBV29-1 and TRBJ1-1, with TRBD1 as a possible D gene (5 bases). CDR3: CSVEGLGGTEAFF. Written as DNA, the CDR3 is TGCAGCGTTGAGGGACTGGGTGGGACTGAAGCTTTCTTT.